Here is one T cell receptor (beta chain) with its context. Its specificity is not known. These data originate in a study of shared clonotypes between healthy human individuals. Healthy HIV-negative adults with no recent acute infections or vaccinations were recruited as donors. Study-wide results and caveats: Memory subsets generally showed smaller estimated richness than naive subsets did. The authors sampled blood alone, and tissue repertoires likely differ.

Profiling relied on immunoSEQ multiplex PCR, and the TCRdb table lists in-frame clones only, not all of them. The data hold over a million clones, with around 98% observed a single time. The V gene end was trimmed by 0 bases and the J gene end by 5 bases; junction bases not matched to a gene: 6. This CDR3 has 15 residues. CDR1 and CDR2 from the germline V gene are GTSNPN and SVGIG (reference sequence). The chain combines TRBV30 with TRBJ1-5; 8 nucleotides line up with TRBD1. The sequencing sample was made of naive CD4+ T cells sorted from blood. The subset was: CD45RA+ positively selected. The sequence was collected from a man aged 30 to 39 in good health. CDR3 loop: CAWSVRTGRYQPQHF. CDR3 bases: TGTGCCTGGAGTGTACGGACAGGGAGGTATCAGCCCCAGCATTTT.